The 17 T cell receptor beta chains below come from one sample, sequenced in a study of Ad26.COV2.S vaccination and SARS-CoV-2 variants. Described treatment: some 20 received Ad26.COV2.S at low or high dose, single or two shots; about 5 received placebo; per-sample allocation not given. The study sampled participants on day 63 after the first vaccine or placebo injection. The table came from immunoSEQ multiplex PCR; TCRdb's copy has only in-frame clones and leaves some out. The sample includes hundreds of thousands of clones, roughly 90% of them seen just once. The source was peripheral blood, collected in a trial of Ad26.COV2.S vaccine versus placebo. These TCRs come from a person aged 18-65 years who received the Ad26.COV2.S COVID-19 vaccine or a placebo.

This clone was counted between two and nine times. J is TRBJ2-7 and V is TRBV15; the D is unclear. The V gene's germline CDR1 is LNHNV and CDR2 YYDKDF (reference sequence). This CDR3 spans 11 amino acids. V lost 5 bases and J 6 bases, leaving 8 bases between the germline ends. The CDR3 DNA reads TGTGCCACCAGCTCAGTTGGCGAGCAGTACTTC. Translated: CATSSVGEQYF.

The CDR3 sequence is CATSRRRAASGNTIYF. The CDR3 DNA follows: TGTGCCACCAGCAGAAGAAGGGCAGCCTCTGGAAACACCATATATTTT. The chain combines TRBV15 with TRBJ1-3; D call uncertain. CDR1 is LNHNV, CDR2 YYDKDF, per germline (reference sequence). Trimming removed 2 bases from V and 0 bases from J, with 11 bases in between. This CDR3 is 16 amino acids long.

V is TRBV5-6 and J is TRBJ1-1, with D tentatively TRBD1 (5 bases). The CDR3 has 16 amino acids. CDR1 is SGHDT and CDR2 is YYEEEE in the germline V gene. Trimming took off 4 bases at V and 3 bases at J, with 19 bases between the two ends. The CDR3 loop reads CASSHDSRDGDTEAFF. The CDR3 DNA is TGTGCCAGCAGCCACGATAGCCGGGACGGCGACACTGAAGCTTTCTTT. Looking up the rest from reference TRBV5-6 and TRBJ1-1 gives the full variable domain: DAGVTQSPTHLIKTRGQQVTLRCSPKSGHDTVSWYQQALGQGPQFIFQYYEEEERQRGNFPDRFSGHQFPNYSSELNVNALLLGDSALYLCASSHDSRDGDTEAFFGQGTRLTVV.

The chain employs TRBV19 and TRBJ1-5; D ambiguous. Trimming took off 6 bases at V and 0 bases at J, with 15 bases between the two ends. Germline V gives CDR1 LNHDA, CDR2 SQIVND (reference sequence). CDR3 size: 16 residues. The DNA for the CDR3 is TGTGCCAGTAGCCTTGAGGGCCCCTATAGCAATCAGCCCCAGCATTTT. Its protein is CASSLEGPYSNQPQHF.

The chain has TRBV18 and TRBJ2-5; 9 nucleotides agree with TRBD2. V lost 0 bases and J lost 1; bases outside the gene matches: 6. The CDR3 has 17 amino acids. Germline CDR1 and CDR2: KGHSH and LQKENI. CDR3 DNA: TGTGCCAGCTCACCACCAAGTAGCGGGGGCCTCCAAGAGACCCAGTACTTC. Translating it yields CASSPPSSGGLQETQYF. Together with reference TRBV18 and TRBJ2-5, the CDR3 gives the full variable domain: NAGVMQNPRHLVRRRGQEARLRCSPMKGHSHVYWYRQLPEEGLKFMVYLQKENIIDESGMPKERFSAEFPKEGPSILRIQQVVRGDSAAYFCASSPPSSGGLQETQYFGPGTRLLVL.

This sequence joins TRBV11-2 and TRBJ2-1; 14 bases are a match to TRBD2. CDR1 is SGHAT and CDR2 is FQNNGV in the germline V gene. V was clipped by 2 bases and J by 4 bases; unmatched bases: 10. The CDR3 contains 19 residues. CDR3 coding DNA: TGTGCCAGCAGCTTAAGGCACGGGACTAGCGGGGGCCTATACAATGAGCAGTTCTTC. This sequence encodes CASSLRHGTSGGLYNEQFF.

This sequence joins TRBV6-5 and TRBJ2-4; no clear D gene. This CDR3 spans 13 amino acids. Trimming shortened V by 2 bases and J by 7 bases, and 9 bases separated the two germline ends. CDR1 and CDR2 (germline): MNHEY, SVGAGI. CDR3 region: CASSYRVGNIQYF. CDR3 nucleotides: TGTGCCAGCAGTTACAGAGTAGGGAACATTCAGTACTTC.

This sequence joins TRBV24-1 and TRBJ2-7, with 12 bases identical to TRBD2. The germline V gene encodes CDR1 KGHDR and CDR2 SFDVKD. This CDR3 region has 15 residues. The ends lost 6 bases at V and 7 bases at J; junction bases unmatched: 9. CDR3: CATSLLAGGRREQYF. The CDR3 bases are TGTGCCACCAGTCTACTAGCGGGAGGAAGAAGAGAGCAGTACTTC.

The J gene is TRBJ2-3, the V gene TRBV7-9, with D possibly matching TRBD2 (6 bases). Per the germline V gene, CDR1 is SEHNR and CDR2 is FQNEAQ (reference sequence). The germline V and J ends were trimmed by 1 base and 7 bases, with 18 bases remaining between them. The CDR3 extends over 16 amino acids. CDR3 residues: CASSLVPHGGRNTQYF. The CDR3 DNA is TGTGCCAGCAGCTTAGTCCCCCACGGGGGACGGAATACGCAGTATTTT.

This chain links TRBV11-3 with TRBJ2-7; D remains unclear. The V gene's germline CDR1 is SGHNT and CDR2 YENEEA. V gave up 1 base and J gave up 4 bases, with 14 bases separating them. CDR3 length: 15 residues. The CDR3 bases are TGTGCCAGCAGCTTAGCCTCCGGACCTACTTACGAGCAGTACTTC. Protein sequence: CASSLASGPTYEQYF.

The chain carries TRBV3-1 (or the pseudogene TRBV3-2) and TRBJ1-1, with a weak D call TRBD1 (6 bases). Between the trimmed V and J ends, which lost 5 bases and 5 bases, there was a span of 15 bases. This CDR3 has 14 amino acids. The germline V gene encodes CDR1 LGHDT and CDR2 YNNKEL (reference sequence). The CDR3: CASSYRAVMTEAFF. The CDR3, as DNA: TGTGCCAGCAGCTACAGGGCGGTTATGACTGAAGCTTTCTTT.

The CDR3 spells CASSPRGSGGNTGELFF. DNA of the CDR3: TGTGCCAGCAGCCCCCGGGGTAGCGGGGGGAACACCGGGGAGCTGTTTTTT. This rearrangement joins TRBV7-9 to TRBJ2-2; 9 bases line up with TRBD2. This CDR3 region has 17 residues. V dropped 5 bases and J dropped 1; count of bases not matched to a gene: 8. Germline CDR1 reads SEHNR; CDR2 reads FQNEAQ (reference sequence).

The chain is built from TRBV5-1 and TRBJ2-2, with a possible D match to TRBD1 (5 bases). V gave up 3 bases and J gave up 5 bases, with 11 bases separating them. CDR1 is SGHRS and CDR2 is YFSETQ in the germline V gene. This CDR3 has 14 amino acids. The CDR3 spells CASSSQGTTGELFF. The CDR3 coding sequence is TGCGCCAGCAGCTCGCAGGGAACTACCGGGGAGCTGTTTTTT.

The table lists this clone with a few counts. The rearrangement uses TRBV13 and TRBJ1-1, with D perhaps TRBD1 (6 bases). Germline-derived CDR1 and CDR2 are PRHDT and FYEKMQ (reference sequence). Trimming cost V 5 bases and J 6 bases, with 16 bases left between them. This CDR3 comprises 14 residues. The DNA for the CDR3 is TGTGCCAGCAGCCCCGCCCGACAGGCCCCTGAAGCTTTCTTT. It specifies CASSPARQAPEAFF.

The genes are TRBV2 and TRBJ2-3; 11 bases align to TRBD2. The junction had 11 bases not matched to a gene; V was cut back by 8 bases and J by 1 base. This CDR3 contains 17 residues. Per germline, CDR1 SNHLY and CDR2 FYNNEI. The CDR3 here is CASHPRLAGHRTDTQYF. CDR3 nucleotides: TGTGCCAGCCATCCTCGACTAGCGGGACACCGCACAGATACGCAGTATTTT.

The CDR3 DNA follows: TGTGCCAGCAGTTTAATTGGGGGGCGGAATGAGCAGTTCTTC. Residues: CASSLIGGRNEQFF. The chain recombines TRBV27 with TRBJ2-1, with D perhaps given as TRBD1 or TRBD2 (6 bases each). The CDR3 has 14 residues. CDR1 and CDR2 (germline): MNHEY, SMNVEV (reference sequence). Between the trimmed V and J ends, which lost 2 bases and 7 bases, there was a span of 12 bases.

This chain joins TRBV25-1 and TRBJ1-1; D possibly corresponds to TRBD1 (5 bases). The CDR3 extends over 14 amino acids. CDR1 MGHDK and CDR2 SYGVNS come from the germline V gene. V was trimmed by 3 bases and J by 7 bases, leaving 15 bases between them. In DNA, the CDR3 is TGTGCCAGCAGTGAGGGGGGTAACCCCATTGAAGCTTTCTTT. Translating it yields CASSEGGNPIEAFF.